This TCR beta chain appears in the sequencing data of a study of shared clonotypes between healthy human individuals. The V gene's germline CDR1 is SGHDT and CDR2 YYEEEE. CDR3 length: 19 amino acids. Deletions cut 4 bases from V and 0 bases from J, with 23 bases between. The authors' processing: For the immunoSEQ data, sequences were junction-only without quality scores, so filtering differed. The repertoire was sequenced with immunoSEQ multiplex PCR; TCRdb's copy has only in-frame clones and lacks some. Clone size and V and J calls were adopted from that table, with D and trimming inferred from the DNA. The table includes around 550,000 clones, 90% to 96% detected once. Only Caucasian adults living in Nashville, Tennessee made up the donor group. CD45RA+ naive and CD45RA-negative memory subsets were separated from CD4+ cells.

The receptor was derived from a woman aged 30 to 39 in good health. This sequence joins TRBV5-6 and TRBJ2-4; D perhaps matches TRBD1 (6 bases). The source material was naive CD4+ T cells sorted from blood. Subset described: CD45RA+ positively selected. This CDR3 is CASSRLPSGHPLAKNIQYF. The CDR3 DNA follows: TGTGCCAGCAGCCGCCTCCCCTCGGGACACCCACTAGCCAAAAACATTCAGTACTTC.